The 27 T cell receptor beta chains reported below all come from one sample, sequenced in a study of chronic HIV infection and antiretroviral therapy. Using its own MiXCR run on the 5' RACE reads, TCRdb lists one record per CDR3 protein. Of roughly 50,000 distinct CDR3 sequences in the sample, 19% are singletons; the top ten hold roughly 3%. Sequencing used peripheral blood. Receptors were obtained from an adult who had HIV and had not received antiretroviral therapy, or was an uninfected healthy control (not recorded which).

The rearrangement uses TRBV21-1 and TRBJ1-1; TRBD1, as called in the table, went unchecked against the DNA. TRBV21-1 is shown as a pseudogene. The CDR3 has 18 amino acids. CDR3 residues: CASSKGRGHQVRDTEAFF. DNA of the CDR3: TGTGCCAGCAGCAAAGGGAGGGGACACCAGGTCAGGGACACTGAAGCTTTCTTT.

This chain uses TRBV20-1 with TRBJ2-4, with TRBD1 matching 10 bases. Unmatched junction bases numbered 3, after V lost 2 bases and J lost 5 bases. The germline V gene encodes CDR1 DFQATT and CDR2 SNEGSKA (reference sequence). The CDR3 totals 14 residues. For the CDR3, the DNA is TGCAGTGCTAGAAGACAGGGGGCCGAAAACATTCAGTACTTC. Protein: CSARRQGAENIQYF.

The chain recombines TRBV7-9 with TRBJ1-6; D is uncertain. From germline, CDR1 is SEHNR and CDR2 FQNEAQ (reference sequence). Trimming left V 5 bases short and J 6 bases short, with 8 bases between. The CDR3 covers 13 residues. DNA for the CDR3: TGTGCCAGCAGCCTATCGACTAATTCACCCCTCCACTTT. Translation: CASSLSTNSPLHF.

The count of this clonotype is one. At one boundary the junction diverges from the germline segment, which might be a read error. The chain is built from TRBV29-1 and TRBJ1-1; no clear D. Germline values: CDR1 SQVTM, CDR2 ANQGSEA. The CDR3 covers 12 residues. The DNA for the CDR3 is TGCAGCGTGTCCGGCAAGAACACTGAAGCTTTATTT. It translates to CSVSGKNTEALF.

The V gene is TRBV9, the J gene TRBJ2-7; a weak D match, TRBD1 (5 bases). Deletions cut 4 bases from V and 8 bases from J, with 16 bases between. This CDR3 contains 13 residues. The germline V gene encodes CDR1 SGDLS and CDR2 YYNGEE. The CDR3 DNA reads TGTGCCAGCAGCCAACAGGACGATAGCAAGCAGTACTTC. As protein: CASSQQDDSKQYF. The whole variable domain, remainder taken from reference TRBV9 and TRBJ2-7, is DSGVTQTPKHLITATGQRVTLRCSPRSGDLSVYWYQQSLDQGLQFLIQYYNGEERAKGNILERFSAQQFPDLHSELNLSSLELGDSALYFCASSQQDDSKQYFGPGTRLTVT.

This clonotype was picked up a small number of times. Here the CDR3 reads CASSSWTSPYEQYF. The CDR3 region has the DNA TGTGCCAGCAGTTCCTGGACTAGCCCCTACGAGCAGTACTTC. The V and J genes are TRBV27 and TRBJ2-7; 8 nucleotides line up with TRBD2. The CDR3 spans 14 residues. V trimming: 4 bases; J trimming: 2 bases; junction bases outside the gene matches: 4. Germline values: CDR1 MNHEY, CDR2 SMNVEV (reference sequence).

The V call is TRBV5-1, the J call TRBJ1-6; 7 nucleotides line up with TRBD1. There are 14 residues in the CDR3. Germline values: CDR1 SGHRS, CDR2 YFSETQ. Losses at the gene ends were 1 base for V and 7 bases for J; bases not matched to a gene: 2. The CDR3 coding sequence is TGCGCCAGCAGCTTGCGACAGGGCAATTCACCCCTCCACTTT. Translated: CASSLRQGNSPLHF.

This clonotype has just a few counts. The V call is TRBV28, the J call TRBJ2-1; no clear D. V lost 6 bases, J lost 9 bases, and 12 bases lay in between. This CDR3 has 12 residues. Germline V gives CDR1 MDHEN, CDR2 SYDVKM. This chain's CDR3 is CASSLPPIEQFF. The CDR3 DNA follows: TGTGCCAGCAGCCTTCCTCCCATTGAGCAGTTCTTC.

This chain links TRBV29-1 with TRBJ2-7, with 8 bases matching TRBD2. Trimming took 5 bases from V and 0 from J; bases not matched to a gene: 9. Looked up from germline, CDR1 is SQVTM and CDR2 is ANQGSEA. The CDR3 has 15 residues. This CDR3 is CSVSASGYNSYEQYF. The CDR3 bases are TGCAGCGTTTCCGCTAGCGGGTACAACTCCTACGAGCAGTACTTC.

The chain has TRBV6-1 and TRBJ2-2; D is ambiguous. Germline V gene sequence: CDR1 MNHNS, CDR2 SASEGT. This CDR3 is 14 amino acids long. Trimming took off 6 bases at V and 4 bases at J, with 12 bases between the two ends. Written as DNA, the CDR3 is TGTGCCAGCAGCCCTCGACCGGGCACCGGGGAGCTGTTTTTT. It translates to CASSPRPGTGELFF.

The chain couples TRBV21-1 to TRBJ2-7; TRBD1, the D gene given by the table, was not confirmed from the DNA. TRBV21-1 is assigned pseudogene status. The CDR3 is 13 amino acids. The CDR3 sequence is CASSCRGHYEQYF. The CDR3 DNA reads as TGTGCCAGCAGCTGCAGGGGGCACTACGAGCAGTACTTC.

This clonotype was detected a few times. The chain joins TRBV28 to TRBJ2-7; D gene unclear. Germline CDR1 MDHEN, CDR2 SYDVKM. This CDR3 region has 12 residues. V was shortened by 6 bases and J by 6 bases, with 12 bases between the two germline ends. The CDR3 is CASSLRRFEQYF. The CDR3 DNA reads TGTGCCAGCAGCCTACGCAGGTTCGAGCAGTACTTC.

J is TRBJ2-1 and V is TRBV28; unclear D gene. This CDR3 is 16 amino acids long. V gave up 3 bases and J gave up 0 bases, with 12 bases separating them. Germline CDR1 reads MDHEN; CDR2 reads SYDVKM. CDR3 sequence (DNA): TGTGCCAGCAGTTTTCCAGTAGGTCCCTCCTACAATGAGCAGTTCTTC. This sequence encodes CASSFPVGPSYNEQFF.

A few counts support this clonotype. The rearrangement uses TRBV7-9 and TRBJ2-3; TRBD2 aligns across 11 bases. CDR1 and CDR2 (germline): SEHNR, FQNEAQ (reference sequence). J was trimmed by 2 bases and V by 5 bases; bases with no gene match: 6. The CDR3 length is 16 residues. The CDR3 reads CASSPTSGRPTDTQYF. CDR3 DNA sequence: TGTGCCAGCAGCCCAACTAGCGGGAGACCCACAGATACGCAGTATTTT.

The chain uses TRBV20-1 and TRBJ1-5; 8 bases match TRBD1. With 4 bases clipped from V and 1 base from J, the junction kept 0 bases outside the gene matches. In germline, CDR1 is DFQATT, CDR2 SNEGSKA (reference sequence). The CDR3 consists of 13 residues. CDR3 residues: CSATGGSNQPQHF. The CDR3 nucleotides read TGCAGTGCTACAGGGGGCAGCAATCAGCCCCAGCATTTT.

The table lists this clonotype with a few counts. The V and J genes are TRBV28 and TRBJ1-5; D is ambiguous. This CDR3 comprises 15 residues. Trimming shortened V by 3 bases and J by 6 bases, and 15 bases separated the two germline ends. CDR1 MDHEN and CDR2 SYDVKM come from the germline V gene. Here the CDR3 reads CASSFTSPGGQPQHF. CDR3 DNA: TGTGCCAGCAGTTTCACATCGCCCGGCGGTCAGCCCCAGCATTTT.

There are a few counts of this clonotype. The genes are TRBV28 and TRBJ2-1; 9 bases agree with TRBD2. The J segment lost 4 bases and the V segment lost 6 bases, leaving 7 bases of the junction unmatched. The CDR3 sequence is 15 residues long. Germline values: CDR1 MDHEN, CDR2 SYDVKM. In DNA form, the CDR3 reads TGTGCCAGCAGCCTACGGGGACTAGCTTACAATGAGCAGTTCTTC. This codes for CASSLRGLAYNEQFF.

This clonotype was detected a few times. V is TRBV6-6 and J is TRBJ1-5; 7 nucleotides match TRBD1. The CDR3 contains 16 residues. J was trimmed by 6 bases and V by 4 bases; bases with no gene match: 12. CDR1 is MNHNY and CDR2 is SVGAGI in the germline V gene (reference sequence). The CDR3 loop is CASSLSPTGLGQPQHF. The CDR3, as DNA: TGTGCCAGCAGTTTAAGCCCGACAGGGCTCGGTCAGCCCCAGCATTTT.

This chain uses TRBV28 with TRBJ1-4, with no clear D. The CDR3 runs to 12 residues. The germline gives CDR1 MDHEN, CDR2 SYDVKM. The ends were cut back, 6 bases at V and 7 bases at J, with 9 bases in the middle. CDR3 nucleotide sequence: TGTGCCAGCAGAGGACCGGGTGAAAAACTGTTTTTT. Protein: CASRGPGEKLFF.

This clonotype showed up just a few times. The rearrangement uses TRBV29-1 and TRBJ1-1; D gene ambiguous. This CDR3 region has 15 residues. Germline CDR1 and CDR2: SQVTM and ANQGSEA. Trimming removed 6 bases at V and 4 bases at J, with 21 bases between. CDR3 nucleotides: TGCAGCGTCAAACAAGGGTGGGGATTGCGCACTGAAGCTTTCTTT. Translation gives CSVKQGWGLRTEAFF.

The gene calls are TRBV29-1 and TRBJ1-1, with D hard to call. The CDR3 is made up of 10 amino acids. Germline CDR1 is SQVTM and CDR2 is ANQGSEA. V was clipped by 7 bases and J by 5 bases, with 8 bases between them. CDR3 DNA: TGCAGCGGCGAGGATACTGAAGCTTTCTTT. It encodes CSGEDTEAFF.

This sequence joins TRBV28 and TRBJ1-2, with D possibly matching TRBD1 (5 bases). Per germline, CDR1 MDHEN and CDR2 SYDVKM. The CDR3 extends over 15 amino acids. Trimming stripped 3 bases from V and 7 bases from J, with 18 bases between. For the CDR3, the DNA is TGTGCCAGCAGTTTTCCCGAACAGGTCCCCGGTGGCTACACCTTC. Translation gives CASSFPEQVPGGYTF.

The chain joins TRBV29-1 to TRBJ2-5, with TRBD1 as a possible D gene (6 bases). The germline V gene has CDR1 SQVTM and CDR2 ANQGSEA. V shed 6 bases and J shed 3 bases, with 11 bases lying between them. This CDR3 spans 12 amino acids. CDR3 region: CSVGQIKETQYF. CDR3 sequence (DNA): TGCAGCGTCGGACAGATTAAAGAGACCCAGTACTTC.

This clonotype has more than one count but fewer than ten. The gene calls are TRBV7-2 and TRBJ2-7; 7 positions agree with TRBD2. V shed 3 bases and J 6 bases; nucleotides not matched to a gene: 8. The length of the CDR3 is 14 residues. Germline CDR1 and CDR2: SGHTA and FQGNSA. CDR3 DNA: TGTGCCAGCAGCTTGATGGCGGGAGAGGGCGAGCAGTACTTC. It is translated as CASSLMAGEGEQYF.

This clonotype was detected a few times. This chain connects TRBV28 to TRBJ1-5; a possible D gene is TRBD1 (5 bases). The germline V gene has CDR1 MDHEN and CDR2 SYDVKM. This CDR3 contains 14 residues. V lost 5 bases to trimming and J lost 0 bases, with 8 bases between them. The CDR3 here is CASSRDDSNQPQHF. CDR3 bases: TGTGCCAGCAGTAGGGACGATAGCAATCAGCCCCAGCATTTT.

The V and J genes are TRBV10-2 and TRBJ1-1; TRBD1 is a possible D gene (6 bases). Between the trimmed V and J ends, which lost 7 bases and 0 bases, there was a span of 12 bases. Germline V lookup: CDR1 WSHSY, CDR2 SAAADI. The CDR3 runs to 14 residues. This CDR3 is CASTGGLLNTEAFF. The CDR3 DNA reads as TGCGCCAGCACCGGGGGCCTCTTGAACACTGAAGCTTTCTTT.

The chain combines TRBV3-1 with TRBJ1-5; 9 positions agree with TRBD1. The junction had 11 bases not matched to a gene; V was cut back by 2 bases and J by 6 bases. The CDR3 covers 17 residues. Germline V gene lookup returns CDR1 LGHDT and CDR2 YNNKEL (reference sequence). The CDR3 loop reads CASSQLPPGQGVQPQHF. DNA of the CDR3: TGTGCCAGCAGCCAACTACCACCGGGACAGGGTGTTCAGCCCCAGCATTTT.